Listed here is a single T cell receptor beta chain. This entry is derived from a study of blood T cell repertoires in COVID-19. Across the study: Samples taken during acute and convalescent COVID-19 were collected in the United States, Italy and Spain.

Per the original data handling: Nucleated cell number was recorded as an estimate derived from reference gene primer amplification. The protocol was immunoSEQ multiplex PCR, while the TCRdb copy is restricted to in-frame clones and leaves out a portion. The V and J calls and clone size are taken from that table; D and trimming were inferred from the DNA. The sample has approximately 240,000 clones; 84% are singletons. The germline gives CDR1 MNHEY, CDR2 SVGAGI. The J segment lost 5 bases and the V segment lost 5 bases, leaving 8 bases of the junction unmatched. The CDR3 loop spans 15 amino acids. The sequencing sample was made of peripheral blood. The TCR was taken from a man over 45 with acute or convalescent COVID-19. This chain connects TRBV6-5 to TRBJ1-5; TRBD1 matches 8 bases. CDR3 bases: TGTGCCAGCAGTCCGGACGGACAGGGCTATCAGCCCCAGCATTTT. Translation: CASSPDGQGYQPQHF.